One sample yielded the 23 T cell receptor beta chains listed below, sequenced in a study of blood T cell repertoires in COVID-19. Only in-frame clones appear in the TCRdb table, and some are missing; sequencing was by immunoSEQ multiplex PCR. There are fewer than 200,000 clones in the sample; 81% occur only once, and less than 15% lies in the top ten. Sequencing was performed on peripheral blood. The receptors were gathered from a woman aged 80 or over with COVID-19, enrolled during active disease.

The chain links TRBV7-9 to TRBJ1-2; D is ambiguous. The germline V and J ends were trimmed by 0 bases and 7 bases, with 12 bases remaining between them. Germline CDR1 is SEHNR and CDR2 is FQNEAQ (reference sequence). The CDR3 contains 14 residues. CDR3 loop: CASSLALQDSGYTF. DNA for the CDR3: TGTGCCAGCAGCTTAGCGCTTCAGGATAGTGGCTACACCTTC.

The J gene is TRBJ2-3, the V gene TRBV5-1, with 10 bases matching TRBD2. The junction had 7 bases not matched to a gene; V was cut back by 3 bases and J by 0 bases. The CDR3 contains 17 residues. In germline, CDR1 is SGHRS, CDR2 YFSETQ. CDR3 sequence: CASSSILAGVSTDTQYF. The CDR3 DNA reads TGCGCCAGCAGCTCAATTCTAGCGGGGGTTAGCACAGATACGCAGTATTTT.

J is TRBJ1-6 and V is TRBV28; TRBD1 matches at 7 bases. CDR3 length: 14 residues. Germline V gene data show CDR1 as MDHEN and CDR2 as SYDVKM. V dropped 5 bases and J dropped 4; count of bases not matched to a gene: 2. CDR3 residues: CASSGGQYNSPLHF. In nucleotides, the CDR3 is TGTGCCAGCAGTGGGGGACAGTATAATTCACCCCTCCACTTT.

This chain's CDR3 is CASSRQGRSTDTQYF. CDR3 DNA: TGTGCCAGCAGTAGACAGGGCCGTAGCACAGATACGCAGTATTTT. This chain connects TRBV6-2 or TRBV6-3 to TRBJ2-3, with 7 bases identical to TRBD1. The CDR3 extends over 15 amino acids. Germline trimming cut 5 bases from V and 0 bases from J; bases unmatched to any gene: 5. CDR1 is MNHEY and CDR2 is SVGEGT in the germline V gene.

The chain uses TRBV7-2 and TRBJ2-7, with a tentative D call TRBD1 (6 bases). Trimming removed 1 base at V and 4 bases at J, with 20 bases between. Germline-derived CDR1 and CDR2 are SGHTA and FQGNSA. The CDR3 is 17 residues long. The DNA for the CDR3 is TGTGCCAGCAGCTTAGGCGGTTGGGCCACAGGGTTTTACGAGCAGTACTTC. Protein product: CASSLGGWATGFYEQYF.

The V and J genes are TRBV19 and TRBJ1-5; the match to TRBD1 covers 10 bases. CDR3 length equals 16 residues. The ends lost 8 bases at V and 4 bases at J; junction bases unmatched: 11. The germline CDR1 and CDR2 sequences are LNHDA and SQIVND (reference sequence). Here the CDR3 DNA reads TGTGCCAGTTCCACCAAGGGACAGGGGCGGAATCAGCCCCAGCATTTT. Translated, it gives CASSTKGQGRNQPQHF.

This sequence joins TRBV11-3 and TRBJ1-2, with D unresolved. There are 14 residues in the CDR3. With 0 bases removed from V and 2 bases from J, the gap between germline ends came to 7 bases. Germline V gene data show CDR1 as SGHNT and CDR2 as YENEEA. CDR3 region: CASSLDRQNYGYTF. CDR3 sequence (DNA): TGTGCCAGCAGCTTAGATCGCCAGAACTATGGCTACACCTTC. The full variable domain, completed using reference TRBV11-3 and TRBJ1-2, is EAGVVQSPRYKIIEKKQPVAFWCNPISGHNTLYWYLQNLGQGPELLIRYENEEAVDDSQLPKDRFSAERLKGVDSTLKIQPAELGDSAVYLCASSLDRQNYGYTFGSGTRLTVV.

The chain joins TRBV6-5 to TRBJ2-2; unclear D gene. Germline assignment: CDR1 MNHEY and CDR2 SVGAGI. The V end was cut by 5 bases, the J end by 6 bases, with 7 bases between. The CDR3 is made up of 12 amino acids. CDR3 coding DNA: TGTGCCAGCAGTCCCAACTCCGGGGAGCTGTTTTTT. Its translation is CASSPNSGELFF.

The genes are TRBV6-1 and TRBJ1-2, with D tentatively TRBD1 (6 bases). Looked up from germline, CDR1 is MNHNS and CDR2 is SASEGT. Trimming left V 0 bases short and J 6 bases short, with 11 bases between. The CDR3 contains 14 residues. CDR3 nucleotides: TGTGCCAGCAGTGAAGCTCTCAGGGGCCATGGCTACACCTTC. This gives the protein CASSEALRGHGYTF.

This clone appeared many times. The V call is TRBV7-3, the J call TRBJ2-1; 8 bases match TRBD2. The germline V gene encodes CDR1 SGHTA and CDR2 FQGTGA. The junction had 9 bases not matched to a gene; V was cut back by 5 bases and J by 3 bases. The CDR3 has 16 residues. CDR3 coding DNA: TGTGCCAGCAGCATAGGCAGCGGGGGTTTCTACAATGAGCAGTTCTTC. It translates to CASSIGSGGFYNEQFF.

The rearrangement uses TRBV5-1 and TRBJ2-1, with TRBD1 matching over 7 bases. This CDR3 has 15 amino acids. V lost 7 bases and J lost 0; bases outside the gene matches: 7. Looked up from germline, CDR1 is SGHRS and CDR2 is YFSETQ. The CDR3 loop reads CASDPTGSSYNEQFF. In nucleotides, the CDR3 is TGCGCCAGCGACCCGACAGGGAGCTCCTACAATGAGCAGTTCTTC.

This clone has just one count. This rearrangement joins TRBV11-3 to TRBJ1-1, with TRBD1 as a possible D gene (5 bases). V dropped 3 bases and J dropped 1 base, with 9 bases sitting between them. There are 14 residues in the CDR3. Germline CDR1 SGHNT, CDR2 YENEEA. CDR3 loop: CASSFAGENTEAFF. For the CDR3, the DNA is TGTGCCAGCAGCTTTGCGGGGGAGAACACTGAAGCTTTCTTT. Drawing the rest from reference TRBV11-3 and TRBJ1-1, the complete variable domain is EAGVVQSPRYKIIEKKQPVAFWCNPISGHNTLYWYLQNLGQGPELLIRYENEEAVDDSQLPKDRFSAERLKGVDSTLKIQPAELGDSAVYLCASSFAGENTEAFFGQGTRLTVV.

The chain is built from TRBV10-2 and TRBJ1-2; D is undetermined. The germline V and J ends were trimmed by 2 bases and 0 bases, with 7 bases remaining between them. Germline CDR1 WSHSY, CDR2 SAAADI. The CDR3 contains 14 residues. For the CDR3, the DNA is TGCGCCAGCAGTGAGGGCTTGGCTAACTATGGCTACACCTTC. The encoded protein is CASSEGLANYGYTF.

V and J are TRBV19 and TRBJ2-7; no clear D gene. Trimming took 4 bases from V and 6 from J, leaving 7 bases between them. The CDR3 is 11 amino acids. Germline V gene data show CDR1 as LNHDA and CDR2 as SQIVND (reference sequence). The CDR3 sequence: CASSTYGEQYF. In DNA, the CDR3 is TGTGCCAGTAGTACCTATGGCGAGCAGTACTTC.

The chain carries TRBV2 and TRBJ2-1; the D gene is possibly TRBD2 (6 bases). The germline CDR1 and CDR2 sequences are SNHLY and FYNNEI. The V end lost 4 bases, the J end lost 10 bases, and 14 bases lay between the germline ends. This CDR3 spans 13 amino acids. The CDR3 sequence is CASSGASSEEQFF. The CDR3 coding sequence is TGTGCCAGCAGTGGAGCCTCTAGCGAGGAGCAGTTCTTC.

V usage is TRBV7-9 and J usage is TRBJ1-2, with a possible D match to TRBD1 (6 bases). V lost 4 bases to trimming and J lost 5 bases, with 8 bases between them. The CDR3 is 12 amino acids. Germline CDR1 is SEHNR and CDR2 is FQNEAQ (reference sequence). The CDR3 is CASSSGVYGYTF. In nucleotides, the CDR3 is TGTGCCAGCAGCTCAGGGGTTTATGGCTACACCTTC.

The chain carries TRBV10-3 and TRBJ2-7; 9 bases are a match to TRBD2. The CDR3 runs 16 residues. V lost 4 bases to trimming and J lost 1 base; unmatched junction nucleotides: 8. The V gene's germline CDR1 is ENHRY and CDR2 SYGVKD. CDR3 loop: CAISGKASGDSYEQYF. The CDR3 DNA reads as TGTGCCATCAGTGGTAAGGCTAGCGGGGATTCCTACGAGCAGTACTTC.

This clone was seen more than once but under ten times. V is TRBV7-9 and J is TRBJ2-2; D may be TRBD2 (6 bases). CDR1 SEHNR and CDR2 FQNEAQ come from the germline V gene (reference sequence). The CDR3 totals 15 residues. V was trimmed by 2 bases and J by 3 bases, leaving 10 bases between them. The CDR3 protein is CASSLLLADTGELFF. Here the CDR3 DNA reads TGTGCCAGCAGCTTATTACTAGCTGACACCGGGGAGCTGTTTTTT.

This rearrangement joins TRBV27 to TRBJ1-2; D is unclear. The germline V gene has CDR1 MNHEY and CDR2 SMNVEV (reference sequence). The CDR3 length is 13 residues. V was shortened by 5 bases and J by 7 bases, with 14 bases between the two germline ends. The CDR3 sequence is CASSPTGLSGYTF. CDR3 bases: TGTGCCAGCAGTCCGACCGGGTTATCTGGCTACACCTTC.

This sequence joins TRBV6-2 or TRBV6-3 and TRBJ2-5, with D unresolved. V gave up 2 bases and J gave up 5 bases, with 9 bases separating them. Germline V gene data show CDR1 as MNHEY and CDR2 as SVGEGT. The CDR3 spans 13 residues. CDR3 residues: CASSYVGEETQYF. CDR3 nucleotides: TGTGCCAGCAGTTACGTCGGAGAGGAGACCCAGTACTTC.

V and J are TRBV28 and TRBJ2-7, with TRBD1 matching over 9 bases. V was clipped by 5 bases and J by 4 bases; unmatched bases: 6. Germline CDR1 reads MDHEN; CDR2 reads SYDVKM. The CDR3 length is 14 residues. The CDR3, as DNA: TGTGCCAGCAGTCCACCAGGGACAGGGTACGAGCAGTACTTC. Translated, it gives CASSPPGTGYEQYF.

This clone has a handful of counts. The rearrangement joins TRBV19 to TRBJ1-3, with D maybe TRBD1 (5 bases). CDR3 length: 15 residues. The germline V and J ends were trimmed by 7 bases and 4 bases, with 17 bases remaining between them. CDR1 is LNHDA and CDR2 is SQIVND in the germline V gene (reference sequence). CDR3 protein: CASTGRRGPGNTIYF. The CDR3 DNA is TGTGCCAGTACCGGGCGGAGGGGACCCGGAAACACCATATATTTT.

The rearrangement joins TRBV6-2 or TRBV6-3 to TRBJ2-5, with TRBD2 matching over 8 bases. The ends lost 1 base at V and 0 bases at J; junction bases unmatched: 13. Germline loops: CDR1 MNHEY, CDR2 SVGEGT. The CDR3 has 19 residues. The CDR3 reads CASSYYPEGLAGDQETQYF. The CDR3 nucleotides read TGTGCCAGCAGTTACTACCCTGAGGGGCTAGCGGGCGACCAAGAGACCCAGTACTTC.